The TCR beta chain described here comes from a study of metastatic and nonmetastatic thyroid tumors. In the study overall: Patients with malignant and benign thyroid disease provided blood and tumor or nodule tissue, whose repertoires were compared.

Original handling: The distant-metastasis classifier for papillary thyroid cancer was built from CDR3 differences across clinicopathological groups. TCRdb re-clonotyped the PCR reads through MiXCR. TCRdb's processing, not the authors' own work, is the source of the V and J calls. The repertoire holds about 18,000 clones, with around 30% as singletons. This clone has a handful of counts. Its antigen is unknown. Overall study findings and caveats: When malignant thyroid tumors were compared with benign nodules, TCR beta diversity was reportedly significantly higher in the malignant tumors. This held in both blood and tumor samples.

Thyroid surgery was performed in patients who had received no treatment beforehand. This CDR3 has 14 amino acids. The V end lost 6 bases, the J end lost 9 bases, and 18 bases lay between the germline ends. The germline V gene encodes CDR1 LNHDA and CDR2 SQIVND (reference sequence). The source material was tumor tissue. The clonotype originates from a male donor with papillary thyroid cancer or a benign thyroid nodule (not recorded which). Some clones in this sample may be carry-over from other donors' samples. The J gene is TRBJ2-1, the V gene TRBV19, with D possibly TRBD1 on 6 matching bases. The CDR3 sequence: CASRILAGASEQFF. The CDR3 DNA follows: TGTGCCAGTAGAATTCTAGCAGGGGCAAGTGAGCAGTTCTTC.